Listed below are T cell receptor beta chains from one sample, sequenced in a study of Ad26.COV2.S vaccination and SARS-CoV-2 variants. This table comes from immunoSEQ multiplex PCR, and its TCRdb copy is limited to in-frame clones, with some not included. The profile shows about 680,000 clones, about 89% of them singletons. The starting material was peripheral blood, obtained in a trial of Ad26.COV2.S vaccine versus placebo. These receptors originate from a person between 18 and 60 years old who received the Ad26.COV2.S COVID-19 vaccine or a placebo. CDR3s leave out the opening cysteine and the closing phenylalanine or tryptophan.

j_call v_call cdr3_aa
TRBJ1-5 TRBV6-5 ASSYGESGQPQH
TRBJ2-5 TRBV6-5 ASSLWTSGGIETQY
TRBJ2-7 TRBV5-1 ASSWTSGGANYEQY
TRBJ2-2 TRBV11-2 ASSRLAGARELF
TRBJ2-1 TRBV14 ASSQEREVWNEQF
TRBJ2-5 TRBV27 ASSLVGNQETQY
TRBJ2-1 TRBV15 ATSRSGGSYNEQF
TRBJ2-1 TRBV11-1 ASSLAGGVGYNEQF
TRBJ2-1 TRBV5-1 ASSRDSYNEQF
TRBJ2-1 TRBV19 ASRRGGGSYNEQF
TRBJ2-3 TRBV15 ATGGGKRLAGRSTDTQY
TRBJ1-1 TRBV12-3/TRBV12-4 ASSFSGAEAF
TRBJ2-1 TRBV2 ASRRSSYNEQF
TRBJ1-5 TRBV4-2 ASSPPDVSWPQH
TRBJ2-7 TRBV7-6 ASTAGTSGYEQY
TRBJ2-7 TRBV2 ASSERTGSVEQY
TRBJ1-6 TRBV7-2 ASSLDRTGESPLH
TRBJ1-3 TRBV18 ASSPLTRSGNTIY
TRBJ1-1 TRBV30 AWSRAGSHTEAF
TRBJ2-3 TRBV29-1 SVIAGAGTDTQY